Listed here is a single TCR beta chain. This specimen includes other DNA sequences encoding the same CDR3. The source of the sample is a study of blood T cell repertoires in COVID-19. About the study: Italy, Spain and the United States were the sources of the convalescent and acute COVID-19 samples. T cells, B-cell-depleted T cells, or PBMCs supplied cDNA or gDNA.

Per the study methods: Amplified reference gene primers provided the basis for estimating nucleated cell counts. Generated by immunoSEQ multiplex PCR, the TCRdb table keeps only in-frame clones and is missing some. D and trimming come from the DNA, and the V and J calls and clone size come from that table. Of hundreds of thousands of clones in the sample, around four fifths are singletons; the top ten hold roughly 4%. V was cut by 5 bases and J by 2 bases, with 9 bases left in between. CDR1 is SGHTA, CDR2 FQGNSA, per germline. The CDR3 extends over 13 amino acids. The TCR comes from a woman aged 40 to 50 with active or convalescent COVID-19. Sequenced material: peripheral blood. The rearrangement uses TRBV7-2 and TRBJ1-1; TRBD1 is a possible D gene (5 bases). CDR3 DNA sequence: TGTGCCAGCAGCCCGACAGTTAACACTGAAGCTTTCTTT. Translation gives CASSPTVNTEAFF. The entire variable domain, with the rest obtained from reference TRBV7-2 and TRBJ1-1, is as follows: GAGVSQSPSNKVTEKGKDVELRCDPISGHTALYWYRQSLGQGLEFLIYFQGNSAPDKSGLPSDRFSAERTGGSVSTLTIQRTQQEDSAVYLCASSPTVNTEAFFGQGTRLTVV.